This TCR beta chain was retrieved from a study of blood T cell repertoires in COVID-19. For the study at large: Italy, Spain and the United States were the sources of the convalescent and acute COVID-19 samples. PBMCs, B-cell-depleted T cells, or T cells were the source of the cDNA or gDNA that made up the material.

Authors' methods: Nucleated cell counts were estimated from reference gene primer amplification. Only in-frame clones appear in the TCRdb table, and some are missing; sequencing was by immunoSEQ multiplex PCR. V and J calls and clone size are as listed in that table; D and trimming were resolved from the DNA. Here the sample spans approximately 58,000 clones, 77% being singletons. Trimming stripped 7 bases from V and 5 bases from J, with 18 bases between. The CDR3 is made up of 14 amino acids. Germline V CDR1 and CDR2: SGHKS, YYEKEE (reference sequence). This clonotype was obtained from a man between 65 and 85 years old with active or convalescent COVID-19. The sequencing sample was made of peripheral blood. The genes are TRBV5-5 and TRBJ1-1, with D unresolved. CDR3 DNA sequence: TGTGCCAGCGCCGTCCGGGGTGGAGAAACTGAAGCTTTCTTT. Protein sequence: CASAVRGGETEAFF. Looking up the rest from reference TRBV5-5 and TRBJ1-1 gives the full variable domain: DAGVTQSPTHLIKTRGQQVTLRCSPISGHKSVSWYQQVLGQGPQFIFQYYEKEERGRGNFPDRFSARQFPNYSSELNVNALLLGDSALYLCASAVRGGETEAFFGQGTRLTVV.